This T cell receptor (beta chain) was sequenced for a study of T-cell memory formation after mild COVID-19 listed by TCRdb under 2021. Study-level background: Most TCR sequence clusters were specific to one of the two donors. In a couple of donors, T-cell clones that expanded and contracted after mild COVID-19 were tracked by sequencing TCRalpha and TCRbeta repertoires over time. The cohort was made up of two young adult volunteers, one female and one male, who were previously healthy. General findings and caveats noted by the study authors: Some responding clones were found in pre-infection memory, which suggests that pre-existing cross-reactive memory T cells took part in the SARS-CoV-2 response. The study covered only a couple of mild cases, and larger cohorts including severe cases with pre-infection samples were considered necessary. Balanced CD4/CD8 phenotypes were observed for clones contracting from day 15 to 85, whereas a bias towards CD4+ was observed for a second wave of clones expanding from day 15 to 37. SARS-CoV-2 specificity was not confirmed for the second-wave clones peaking on day 37. Contracting CD4+ clones turned up mainly in the CM and EM memory subsets, whereas EMRA was where CD8+ clones were enriched.

PBMCs were isolated by Ficoll-Paque density gradient centrifugation. Data came from an Illumina NovaSeq 6000. TCRalpha and TCRbeta cDNA libraries were constructed by 5'RACE with constant-segment primers, with sample barcodes and unique molecular identifiers being introduced. RNA was extracted from every sample with Trizol reagent. The libraries were amplified in two PCR steps, and the second step added a second sample barcode and Illumina TruSeq adapters. The libraries were sequenced on an Illumina NovaSeq using 2 x 150 bp paired-end reads. Per the source publication's procedure: With migec v1.2.7, reads were demultiplexed and then collapsed into UMI-guided consensus sequences. With mixcr v2.1.11, UMI consensuses were aligned to TRA and TRB V and J templates and assembled into clonotypes. Expanded or contracted clonotypes were those called significant by both edgeR and NoisET, with noise models trained on biological replicates. For edgeR calls, a false discovery rate-adjusted p below 0.01 and a log2 fold-change threshold of 1 were applied. As an exploratory analysis of dynamics, PCA with hierarchical clustering was applied to max-normalized trajectories of the 1000 most abundant clonotypes. The CD4 or CD8 phenotype of responding clones was assigned using the separately sequenced CD4+ and CD8+ repertoires. TCRdb cleaned the public reads at Q25 with fastp, built clones with MiXCR and kept in-frame beta chains. Duplicate CDR3 protein sequences are folded into a single record with the most common DNA and genes. In this record, the V and J calls reflect TCRdb's handling and not the investigators' own analysis. A total of 300,000 or so distinct CDR3 sequences appear in this sample, 15% to 20% of them only once. Approximately 23% of the sample is taken by the ten largest.

A note on this clonotype: Its recognized antigen is unknown. At one end the junction does not follow the germline gene, possibly because of a read error.

CDR1 and CDR2 were assigned from the germline V gene as MNHEY and SVGAGI. Reading from cysteine to phenylalanine, the CDR3 counts 13 amino acids. Of the read, only the CDR3 DNA is kept; its 39 bases are in frame from base 1. The sequence derives from a man aged 18 to 29 who had mild COVID-19 (a few samples of this study predate the infection). The sample titles of this study are shuffled in the database, so cell type and time point are left out; the donor was told from shared clones. What was sequenced was PBMCs or a T cell subset sorted from them (not recorded which). Recombination joined TRBV6-5 with TRBJ2-7, with the identity of the D gene unclear. The DNA sequence is given as TGTGCCAGCAGCTACTTTGGCTGGGACGAGCAGTACTTC. Protein translation: CASSYFGWDEQYF.